The rows below give T cell receptor beta chains drawn from one sample of a study of OX40 agonist ivuxolimab in advanced cancers. Clones were read by immunoSEQ multiplex PCR, and TCRdb kept only the in-frame ones, dropping some. The table has some 77,000 clones, around nine tenths seen once; the top ten hold 4.8%. The sample here was CD4+ or CD8+ T cells sorted from blood, taken in a trial of the OX40 agonist ivuxolimab. These receptors were taken from an adult with an advanced solid tumor such as melanoma, head and neck, liver or kidney cancer. CDR3s include the opening cysteine and the closing phenylalanine or tryptophan. D genes are given only for firm matches. Clone sizes are given selectively: once, few, many, or a class where the clone is expanded.

D gene	V gene	clone size	J gene	CDR3 DNA	CDR3 protein
.	TRBV5-1	.	TRBJ1-2	TGCGCCAGCAGCTTGGATGGTCCCTTTTTGGCGGGTGGCTACACCTTC	CASSLDGPFLAGGYTF
.	TRBV7-5	.	TRBJ1-2	TGTGCCAGAAGCCCGGTTGTCTATGGCTACACCTTC	CARSPVVYGYTF
.	TRBV5-1	.	TRBJ1-2	TGCGCCAGCAGCTACGGCGGGACTGGGCAAGGCTACACCTTC	CASSYGGTGQGYTF
.	TRBV28	once	TRBJ2-7	TGTGCCAGCATTCCCATGGACAATTCCTACGAGCAGTACTTC	CASIPMDNSYEQYF
TRBD1	TRBV28	.	TRBJ1-5	TGTGCCAGCAGTCTCGCAACAGGGGGCCCCAATCAGCCCCAGCATTTT	CASSLATGGPNQPQHF
.	TRBV15	.	TRBJ1-3	TGTGCCACCAGCAGAGGGACAGCAGGAAACACCATATATTTT	CATSRGTAGNTIYF
.	TRBV2	.	TRBJ1-5	TGTGCCAGCAGTCTATTGGACGGTCGGACCCAGCATTTT	CASSLLDGRTQHF
TRBD1	TRBV7-2	.	TRBJ2-7	TGTGCCAGCAGCCAAATGGGACAGTCTACGTTGCAGTACTTC	CASSQMGQSTLQYF
.	TRBV7-9	.	TRBJ1-3	TGTGCCAGCAGCTTAACACAGGGAAACACCATATATTTT	CASSLTQGNTIYF
TRBD1	TRBV29-1	.	TRBJ2-5	TGCAGCGTAGTTAACAGGGGTCAAGAGACCCAGTACTTC	CSVVNRGQETQYF
TRBD2	TRBV15	.	TRBJ2-3	TGTGCCACCAGCAGAAACAGCGGGAGGGCAGATACGCAGTATTTT	CATSRNSGRADTQYF
TRBD2	TRBV15	.	TRBJ2-1	TGTGCCACCAGCAGAGATGGCGGGAGGGTTTCTTATGAGCAGTTCTTC	CATSRDGGRVSYEQFF
.	TRBV29-1	once	TRBJ2-3	TGCAGCGTGCTGCGAGATACGCAGTATTTT	CSVLRDTQYF
.	TRBV10-3	once	TRBJ2-1	TGTGCCATCAGTTGGCAGGGAAACAATGAGCAGTTCTTC	CAISWQGNNEQFF
TRBD2	TRBV28	.	TRBJ2-7	TGTGCCAGCAGCCCTTCTAGCGGGAGGACTGAGCAGTACTTC	CASSPSSGRTEQYF
TRBD1	TRBV10-2	once	TRBJ1-5	TGCGCCAGCAGTGATCCTCCGGGACAGGGAAGGGGTCAGCCCCAGCATTTT	CASSDPPGQGRGQPQHF
.	TRBV29-1	.	TRBJ1-1	TGCAGCGTTGAGACTGGGAAGAACACTGAAGCTTTCTTT	CSVETGKNTEAFF
.	TRBV11-2	.	TRBJ1-5	TGCGCCAGCAGCCAAGAATTTTCAGGGGCAGGGAATCAGCCCCAGCATTTT	CASSQEFSGAGNQPQHF
TRBD1	TRBV6-1	.	TRBJ2-7	TGTGCCAGCAGCCCGGACAGGGGGATTCGGTACGAGCAGTACTTC	CASSPDRGIRYEQYF
.	TRBV5-1	.	TRBJ2-3	TGCGCCAGCAGCCTGGCGACTAGACGCACAGATACGCAGTATTTT	CASSLATRRTDTQYF
.	TRBV5-1	few	TRBJ1-1	TGCGCCAGCAGCTTGGGGTCACCGAACACTGAAGCTTTCTTT	CASSLGSPNTEAFF
TRBD1	TRBV9	.	TRBJ1-5	TGTGCCAGCAGCGTTGGACAGGGGGTCAATCAGCCCCAGCATTTT	CASSVGQGVNQPQHF
.	TRBV6-1	.	TRBJ1-3	TGTGCCGTCCCTTCGGACAGAGCGGCGGGAAACACCATATATTTT	CAVPSDRAAGNTIYF
TRBD2	TRBV5-1	once	TRBJ2-2	TGCGCCAGCAGCAGCAGCGGGAGCACGAACACCGGGGAGCTGTTTTTT	CASSSSGSTNTGELFF
.	TRBV11-2	.	TRBJ2-2	TGTGCCAGCAGCTTTGAGGGGTCAGGCACCGGGGAGCTGTTTTTT	CASSFEGSGTGELFF
.	TRBV6-5	.	TRBJ2-5	TGTGCCAGCAGTTATACCAGGGATGGTGAGACCCAGTACTTC	CASSYTRDGETQYF
.	TRBV18	.	TRBJ2-7	TGTGCCAGCTCACCGCGGGTCCTGAGCTCCTACGAGCAGTACTTC	CASSPRVLSSYEQYF
TRBD2	TRBV27	.	TRBJ2-7	TGTGCCAGCAGCCAGCAAATGGGAGGGACCTACGAGCAGTACTTC	CASSQQMGGTYEQYF
.	TRBV28	.	TRBJ1-2	TGTGCCAGCAGTGAAAACAGGGCCGCCTATGGCTACACCTTC	CASSENRAAYGYTF
TRBD2	TRBV7-9	.	TRBJ2-7	TGTGCCAGCAGCTTAGGCCTAGCGGGATCCTACGAGCAGTACTTC	CASSLGLAGSYEQYF
.	TRBV4-3	.	TRBJ2-7	TGCGCCAGCAGCCAAGAGTTAGGAAGTTACGAGCAGTACTTC	CASSQELGSYEQYF
TRBD1	TRBV5-6	.	TRBJ2-2	TGTGCCAGCAGCCTAGGACAGGGGGCGTATAGTGTCGGGGAGCTGTTTTTT	CASSLGQGAYSVGELFF
TRBD2	TRBV2	.	TRBJ2-1	TGTGCCAGCAGTGAATTTCTAGCGGGAACTGAGCAGTTCTTC	CASSEFLAGTEQFF
.	TRBV2	.	TRBJ2-7	TGTGCCAGCAGTGTGGCTCCTGGGGTCTACGAGCAGTACTTC	CASSVAPGVYEQYF
.	TRBV5-1	.	TRBJ2-7	TGCGCCAGAAACCTTAAAGCGCAGTACTTC	CARNLKAQYF
TRBD2	TRBV28	.	TRBJ2-7	TGTGCCAGCACTACTAGCGGGAGGGCCTACGAGCAGTACTTC	CASTTSGRAYEQYF
TRBD1	TRBV7-2	.	TRBJ2-3	TGTGCCAGCAGCTTCCGGACAGGGAGCACAGATACGCAGTATTTT	CASSFRTGSTDTQYF
TRBD1	TRBV19	.	TRBJ1-5	TGTGCCAGTAGTATTCACGGCCCCAACAGGGGCGACAATCAGCCCCAGCATTTT	CASSIHGPNRGDNQPQHF
TRBD2	TRBV7-2	.	TRBJ2-7	TGTGCCAGCAGCTTAGTTGGACTAGCGGACGAGCAGTACTTC	CASSLVGLADEQYF
.	TRBV15	.	TRBJ2-5	TGTGCCACCAGCAGAGATCCGCGAGACCGAGAGACCCAGTACTTC	CATSRDPRDRETQYF
.	TRBV27	.	TRBJ2-2	TGTGCCAGCAGCTCGAACACCGGGGAGCTGTTTTTT	CASSSNTGELFF
.	TRBV28	.	TRBJ2-7	TGTGCCAGCAGTTTGGGGACATTCTACGAGCAGTACTTC	CASSLGTFYEQYF
TRBD1	TRBV11-1	.	TRBJ2-3	TGTGCCAGCAGCTCAGGACAGGGCAGGGATACGCAGTATTTT	CASSSGQGRDTQYF
.	TRBV28	few	TRBJ1-3	TGTGCCAGCAGTACGACAGGACACTCTGGAAACACCATATATTTT	CASSTTGHSGNTIYF
TRBD1	TRBV19	.	TRBJ2-7	TGTGCCAGTAGTCCGAGGACAGGCGCCTCCTACGAGCAGTACTTC	CASSPRTGASYEQYF
TRBD1	TRBV29-1	.	TRBJ1-3	TGCAGCGTAAGGACAGGGGGGGTGAACACCATATATTTT	CSVRTGGVNTIYF
.	TRBV2	.	TRBJ1-1	TGTGCCAGCAAACCGGGCCTGAACACTGAAGCTTTCTTT	CASKPGLNTEAFF